One and the same sample provided the 18 T cell receptor beta chains below, sequenced in a study of blood T cell repertoires in COVID-19. The assay was immunoSEQ multiplex PCR, and TCRdb's table has in-frame clones only and misses some. The sample records some 120,000 clones, approximately 88% being singletons. Specimen: peripheral blood. The receptor source for this set is a man aged 50-59 years with acute or convalescent COVID-19.

The DNA of the CDR3 is TGTGCCAGCAGCTTTTCTGTGGGGGCCTACACAGATACGCAGTATTTT. Its protein product is CASSFSVGAYTDTQYF. The rearrangement joins TRBV11-2 to TRBJ2-3; a possible D gene is TRBD1 (6 bases). V dropped 3 bases and J dropped 2 bases, with 15 bases sitting between them. Germline V gene lookup returns CDR1 SGHAT and CDR2 FQNNGV. The length of the CDR3 is 16 residues.

This chain links TRBV19 with TRBJ1-1; tentative D call: TRBD1 (5 bases). The CDR3 loop spans 13 amino acids. Deletions cut 5 bases from V and 7 bases from J, with 14 bases between. Germline V CDR1 and CDR2: LNHDA, SQIVND (reference sequence). Here the CDR3 reads CASSETVSREAFF. In DNA, the CDR3 is TGTGCCAGTAGTGAGACAGTGAGTCGTGAAGCTTTCTTT.

The chain couples TRBV4-1 to TRBJ2-7; TRBD2 matches at 9 bases. J lost 6 bases, V lost 5 bases, and 11 bases had no gene match. The CDR3 loop spans 15 amino acids. Germline CDR1 MGHRA, CDR2 YSYEKL. CDR3 coding DNA: TGCGCCAGCAGCGGGGCTAGCGGGATGGGGTTCGAGCAGTACTTC. As protein: CASSGASGMGFEQYF.

The chain recombines TRBV3-1 (or the pseudogene TRBV3-2) with TRBJ2-5; 8 nucleotides line up with TRBD2. The CDR3 is made up of 21 amino acids. The germline CDR1 and CDR2 sequences are LGHDT and YNNKEL (reference sequence). V gave up 0 bases and J gave up 4 bases; unmatched junction bases: 22. The CDR3 loop reads CASSQDRVKGSGNRQLETQYF. CDR3 sequence (DNA): TGTGCCAGCAGCCAAGATAGGGTAAAGGGTAGCGGGAACCGTCAACTAGAGACCCAGTACTTC.

The chain employs TRBV14 and TRBJ1-5; D gene uncertain. CDR1 and CDR2 from the germline V gene are SGHDN and FVKESK. There are 15 residues in the CDR3. Trimming cost V 2 bases and J 2 bases, with 10 bases left between them. Written as DNA, the CDR3 is TGTGCCAGCAGCCAATTGGAGACCTGCAATCAGCCCCAGCATTTT. Protein: CASSQLETCNQPQHF. Full variable domain (missing parts from reference TRBV14 and TRBJ1-5): EAGVTQFPSHSVIEKGQTVTLRCDPISGHDNLYWYRRVMGKEIKFLLHFVKESKQDESGMPNNRFLAERTGGTYSTLKVQPAELEDSGVYFCASSQLETCNQPQHFGDGTRLSIL.

The V and J genes are TRBV11-2 and TRBJ1-3, with 9 bases fitting TRBD1. This CDR3 comprises 16 residues. With V trimmed by 5 bases and J by 3 bases, 8 bases remained unmatched. Germline lookup yields CDR1 SGHAT and CDR2 FQNNGV. For the CDR3, the DNA is TGTGCCAGCAGCCTAGGACAGGGGAGAGTTGGAAACACCATATATTTT. Translation: CASSLGQGRVGNTIYF.

The V gene is TRBV5-1, the J gene TRBJ1-1; no clear D. V was pared by 1 base and J by 5 bases, with 18 bases between. This CDR3 is built from 16 residues. Germline V CDR1 and CDR2: SGHRS, YFSETQ. CDR3 amino acids: CASSLSSGVGGTEAFF. For the CDR3, the DNA is TGCGCCAGCAGCTTGAGCTCAGGAGTCGGAGGGACTGAAGCTTTCTTT.

This chain uses TRBV7-9 with TRBJ2-2; 12 bases are a match to TRBD2. The V and J ends lost 8 bases and 1 base, in that order; junction bases with no gene match: 8. This CDR3 has 17 residues. Germline CDR1 and CDR2: SEHNR and FQNEAQ (reference sequence). This chain's CDR3 is CASVGLAGGVNTGELFF. The CDR3 DNA reads as TGTGCCAGCGTTGGCCTAGCGGGAGGGGTGAACACCGGGGAGCTGTTTTTT.

DNA of the CDR3: TGTGCCAGCAGTGAATTTGTAGGGGGCAGTCAGCCCCAGCATTTT. Its protein is CASSEFVGGSQPQHF. The V call is TRBV2, the J call TRBJ1-5, with 7 bases that match TRBD1. The CDR3 runs to 15 residues. Germline CDR1 reads SNHLY; CDR2 reads FYNNEI. The V gene end was trimmed by 2 bases and the J gene end by 6 bases; junction bases not matched to a gene: 7.

The CDR3, as DNA: TGTGCCAGCCAAGGACAGCAGAATCAGCCCCAGCATTTT. Translating gives CASQGQQNQPQHF. The chain recombines TRBV2 with TRBJ1-5; the D gene is possibly TRBD1 (6 bases). The CDR3 totals 13 residues. V lost 8 bases and J lost 4, with 12 bases in between. Germline values: CDR1 SNHLY, CDR2 FYNNEI.

The chain combines TRBV7-9 with TRBJ1-1; D gene unclear. Looked up from germline, CDR1 is SEHNR and CDR2 is FQNEAQ (reference sequence). Trimming took 5 bases from V and 3 from J, leaving 16 bases between them. CDR3 size: 15 residues. In DNA, the CDR3 is TGTGCCAGCAGCCACCGAGGGTCAGGAGACACTGAAGCTTTCTTT. As protein: CASSHRGSGDTEAFF.

The chain combines TRBV6-6 with TRBJ1-1; no reliable D call. V lost 0 bases, J lost 2 bases, and 13 bases lay in between. The CDR3 contains 16 residues. Germline loops: CDR1 MNHNY, CDR2 SVGAGI (reference sequence). The CDR3 coding sequence is TGTGCCAGCAGTTACTCGCAGGAAGGCCCTAACACTGAAGCTTTCTTT. This gives the protein CASSYSQEGPNTEAFF.

This chain links TRBV28 with TRBJ2-7; 11 bases line up with TRBD1. From germline, CDR1 is MDHEN and CDR2 SYDVKM. V lost 7 bases and J lost 6; bases outside the gene matches: 5. This CDR3 has 13 residues. The CDR3 is CASNGQGASEQYF. As DNA, the CDR3 is TGTGCCAGCAACGGACAGGGGGCCAGCGAGCAGTACTTC.

The J gene is TRBJ2-2, the V gene TRBV7-9; 7 positions agree with TRBD2. With 1 base clipped from V and 5 bases from J, the junction kept 7 bases outside the gene matches. Germline V CDR1 and CDR2: SEHNR, FQNEAQ (reference sequence). The CDR3 runs to 16 residues. CDR3 nucleotides: TGTGCCAGCAGCTTAGAACTAGCGCTACCGACCGGGGAGCTGTTTTTT. This encodes CASSLELALPTGELFF.

J is TRBJ1-5 and V is TRBV19; D is possibly TRBD1 (6 bases). The CDR3 spans 13 residues. The germline V gene has CDR1 LNHDA and CDR2 SQIVND (reference sequence). V lost 0 bases and J 11 bases, leaving 11 bases between the germline ends. CDR3 sequence: CASSIDLRGAQHF. DNA for the CDR3: TGTGCCAGTAGTATAGATCTCAGGGGAGCCCAGCATTTT.

The V and J genes are TRBV2 and TRBJ2-4; D perhaps matches TRBD2 (6 bases). Germline values: CDR1 SNHLY, CDR2 FYNNEI. This CDR3 spans 16 amino acids. Trimming took 4 bases from V and 0 from J, leaving 13 bases between them. The DNA of the CDR3 is TGTGCCAGCAGTGTGGAATTCGGGAGAGCCAAAAACATTCAGTACTTC. Translating it yields CASSVEFGRAKNIQYF.

This chain connects TRBV19 to TRBJ2-3, with a weak D call TRBD2 (6 bases). Germline-derived CDR1 and CDR2 are LNHDA and SQIVND (reference sequence). Trimming removed 6 bases at V and 7 bases at J, with 17 bases between. The CDR3 length is 14 residues. DNA for the CDR3: TGTGCCAGTAGGCGGGCAGTGGGGGGATATACGCAGTATTTT. As protein: CASRRAVGGYTQYF. Full variable domain (remainder filled in from reference TRBV19 and TRBJ2-3): DGGITQSPKYLFRKEGQNVTLSCEQNLNHDAMYWYRQDPGQGLRLIYYSQIVNDFQKGDIAEGYSVSREKKESFPLTVTSAQKNPTAFYLCASRRAVGGYTQYFGPGTRLTVL.

The chain uses TRBV19 and TRBJ2-7, with TRBD1 matching 9 bases. With V trimmed by 3 bases and J by 3 bases, 3 bases remained unmatched. Germline V CDR1 and CDR2: LNHDA, SQIVND (reference sequence). The CDR3 sequence is 14 residues long. CDR3 region: CASSIGTGYYEQYF. For the CDR3, the DNA is TGTGCCAGTAGTATCGGGACAGGGTACTACGAGCAGTACTTC. The full variable domain, in which reference TRBV19 and TRBJ2-7 provide the parts outside the CDR3, is DGGITQSPKYLFRKEGQNVTLSCEQNLNHDAMYWYRQDPGQGLRLIYYSQIVNDFQKGDIAEGYSVSREKKESFPLTVTSAQKNPTAFYLCASSIGTGYYEQYFGPGTRLTVT.